These T cell receptor beta chains were read from a single sample in a study of blood T cell repertoires in COVID-19. Clones were sequenced by immunoSEQ multiplex PCR, and TCRdb holds only the in-frame ones, with some missing. Counted here are about 82,000 clones, under 80% occurring once; the ten biggest clones make up just over 2.5%. The sequencing input was peripheral blood. These receptors came from a human donor with acute or convalescent COVID-19. The donor label of this sample is uncertain. The CDR3 runs from the conserved cysteine through the conserved F or W. The order of the fields is V gene, clone size, CDR3 length, J gene, CDR3 protein. Clone size is not always given. Where it is, it says once, few, many or a class for expanded clones.

V gene: TRBV4-3; clone size: -; CDR3 length: 14; J gene: TRBJ1-3; CDR3 protein: CASSQDRRRNTIYF
V gene: TRBV28; clone size: -; CDR3 length: 18; J gene: TRBJ1-5; CDR3 protein: CASSGGWLGQGGNQPQHF
V gene: TRBV25-1; clone size: -; CDR3 length: 13; J gene: TRBJ1-2; CDR3 protein: CASSRDTFYGYTF
V gene: TRBV9; clone size: -; CDR3 length: 13; J gene: TRBJ2-1; CDR3 protein: CASSVGSRIEQFF
V gene: TRBV6-6; clone size: once; CDR3 length: 15; J gene: TRBJ2-1; CDR3 protein: CASSYAPGSNNEQFF
V gene: TRBV3-1/TRBV3-2; clone size: -; CDR3 length: 16; J gene: TRBJ2-2; CDR3 protein: CASNLQGATNTGELFF
V gene: TRBV5-8; clone size: -; CDR3 length: 13; J gene: TRBJ1-5; CDR3 protein: CASSLGQNQPQHF
V gene: TRBV3-1/TRBV3-2; clone size: few; CDR3 length: 16; J gene: TRBJ2-5; CDR3 protein: CASSRRGQGARETQYF
V gene: TRBV5-4; clone size: -; CDR3 length: 14; J gene: TRBJ2-5; CDR3 protein: CASSPTGNQETQYF
V gene: TRBV6-5; clone size: many; CDR3 length: 14; J gene: TRBJ2-1; CDR3 protein: CASSRTEGYNEQFF
V gene: TRBV25-1; clone size: -; CDR3 length: 13; J gene: TRBJ1-1; CDR3 protein: CASSEKDKKEAFF
V gene: TRBV2; clone size: -; CDR3 length: 14; J gene: TRBJ1-5; CDR3 protein: CASRPGQGSSPQHF
V gene: TRBV5-8; clone size: -; CDR3 length: 15; J gene: TRBJ2-5; CDR3 protein: CASSPNQGQQETQYF
V gene: TRBV5-6; clone size: -; CDR3 length: 15; J gene: TRBJ2-1; CDR3 protein: CASSLAGATYNEQFF
V gene: TRBV9; clone size: -; CDR3 length: 13; J gene: TRBJ1-1; CDR3 protein: CASSRTANTEAFF
V gene: TRBV6-2/TRBV6-3; clone size: -; CDR3 length: 16; J gene: TRBJ2-7; CDR3 protein: CASSYAGGQGPHEQYF
V gene: TRBV7-2; clone size: -; CDR3 length: 14; J gene: TRBJ2-5; CDR3 protein: CASSFSGAKETQYF
V gene: TRBV18; clone size: few; CDR3 length: 16; J gene: TRBJ2-3; CDR3 protein: CASSHTSDTSTDTQYF
V gene: TRBV28; clone size: -; CDR3 length: 16; J gene: TRBJ1-5; CDR3 protein: CASSPAGQAYNQPQHF
V gene: TRBV3-1/TRBV3-2; clone size: -; CDR3 length: 16; J gene: TRBJ2-2; CDR3 protein: CASSVRPGLAVGELFF
V gene: TRBV10-3; clone size: -; CDR3 length: 14; J gene: TRBJ2-1; CDR3 protein: CAIAPATSLDEQFF
V gene: TRBV9; clone size: few; CDR3 length: 14; J gene: TRBJ2-5; CDR3 protein: CASSVGVAVSAQYF
V gene: TRBV25-1; clone size: -; CDR3 length: 13; J gene: TRBJ1-1; CDR3 protein: CASKSLRTGEAFF
V gene: TRBV5-4; clone size: -; CDR3 length: 16; J gene: TRBJ2-2; CDR3 protein: CASSPGLAGNTGELFF
V gene: TRBV9; clone size: -; CDR3 length: 15; J gene: TRBJ2-7; CDR3 protein: CASSPNPKGSLEQYF
V gene: TRBV19; clone size: many; CDR3 length: 12; J gene: TRBJ1-2; CDR3 protein: CATTEGTFGYTF
V gene: TRBV10-3; clone size: -; CDR3 length: 13; J gene: TRBJ1-2; CDR3 protein: CAIRTGSSYGYTF
V gene: TRBV7-9; clone size: -; CDR3 length: 13; J gene: TRBJ2-7; CDR3 protein: CASSPAGSYEQYF
V gene: TRBV15; clone size: once; CDR3 length: 12; J gene: TRBJ1-2; CDR3 protein: CATSRDREGYTF
V gene: TRBV11-2; clone size: -; CDR3 length: 15; J gene: TRBJ2-5; CDR3 protein: CASSVQDGRQETQYF
V gene: TRBV7-8; clone size: -; CDR3 length: 14; J gene: TRBJ1-6; CDR3 protein: CASSLGSDNSPLHF
V gene: TRBV28; clone size: -; CDR3 length: 14; J gene: TRBJ2-2; CDR3 protein: CASSLRRDTGELFF
V gene: TRBV28; clone size: few; CDR3 length: 12; J gene: TRBJ2-2; CDR3 protein: CASSRGTGELFF
V gene: TRBV7-9; clone size: -; CDR3 length: 13; J gene: TRBJ2-5; CDR3 protein: CASRGGIQETQYF
V gene: TRBV6-5; clone size: -; CDR3 length: 14; J gene: TRBJ1-1; CDR3 protein: CASSFRTANTEAFF
V gene: TRBV2; clone size: few; CDR3 length: 15; J gene: TRBJ1-2; CDR3 protein: CASSQGRTLNYGYTF
V gene: TRBV7-2; clone size: -; CDR3 length: 15; J gene: TRBJ2-3; CDR3 protein: CASSLGGGQADTQYF
V gene: TRBV6-5; clone size: -; CDR3 length: 15; J gene: TRBJ1-1; CDR3 protein: CASSYFPGLNTEAFF
V gene: TRBV5-1; clone size: -; CDR3 length: 14; J gene: TRBJ2-3; CDR3 protein: CASSSVGAADTQYF
V gene: TRBV7-6; clone size: -; CDR3 length: 19; J gene: TRBJ2-7; CDR3 protein: CASSSAGLRDRGREGEQYF
V gene: TRBV5-8; clone size: -; CDR3 length: 15; J gene: TRBJ1-5; CDR3 protein: CASSPSGTILQPQHF
V gene: TRBV7-2; clone size: -; CDR3 length: 18; J gene: TRBJ2-7; CDR3 protein: CASSLSVAGPTKPYEQYF
V gene: TRBV7-8; clone size: -; CDR3 length: 13; J gene: TRBJ2-2; CDR3 protein: CASSPTNTGELFF
V gene: TRBV18; clone size: few; CDR3 length: 15; J gene: TRBJ2-3; CDR3 protein: CASSQNRVGTDTQYF
V gene: TRBV7-8; clone size: -; CDR3 length: 14; J gene: TRBJ2-2; CDR3 protein: CASSKTYRTGELFF
V gene: TRBV7-9; clone size: -; CDR3 length: 15; J gene: TRBJ2-5; CDR3 protein: CASSLALRGQETQYF
V gene: TRBV2; clone size: -; CDR3 length: 14; J gene: TRBJ2-5; CDR3 protein: CASSIDRVSETQYF
V gene: TRBV5-1; clone size: -; CDR3 length: 14; J gene: TRBJ2-7; CDR3 protein: CASSLGSSVYEQYF
V gene: TRBV7-2; clone size: -; CDR3 length: 16; J gene: TRBJ2-3; CDR3 protein: CASSSQTSGPADTQYF
V gene: TRBV4-1; clone size: -; CDR3 length: 17; J gene: TRBJ2-5; CDR3 protein: CASSQEGGAGEGETQYF